This is a list of T cell receptor beta chains from one sample in a study of Ad26.COV2.S vaccination and SARS-CoV-2 variants. Clones were read by immunoSEQ multiplex PCR, and TCRdb kept only the in-frame ones, dropping some. Of 300,000 to 400,000 clones in the sample, roughly 90% were seen once. Sample: peripheral blood, taken in a trial of Ad26.COV2.S vaccine versus placebo. The receptors were gathered from a person between 18 and 65 years old who received the Ad26.COV2.S COVID-19 vaccine or a placebo. CDR3s include the opening cysteine and the closing phenylalanine or tryptophan. Each record gives: J gene, CDR3 length, clone size, V gene, D gene, CDR3 DNA, CDR3 protein. D genes are given only for firm matches. The size of a clone is reported for some rows only, either as once, few or many, or as a class for expanded clones.

>TRBJ2-2|17|.|TRBV19|TRBD1
TGTGCCAGTAGTCCGAGGACAGGGGGCGCTTCTGGCGGGGAGCTGTTTTTT
CASSPRTGGASGGELFF
>TRBJ2-5|14|.|TRBV7-2|.
TGTGCCAGCAGCTTAGCCGGGGTGGGGGAGACCCAGTACTTC
CASSLAGVGETQYF
>TRBJ2-1|16|.|TRBV6-4|TRBD2
TGTGCCAGCAGTGACTCGAGACTAGCCTCCTACAATGAGCAGTTCTTC
CASSDSRLASYNEQFF
>TRBJ1-1|17|.|TRBV27|.
TGTGCCAGCAGTTTTTCCACCCGGGGGGCAATGAACACTGAAGCTTTCTTT
CASSFSTRGAMNTEAFF
>TRBJ2-7|14|few|TRBV4-1|.
TGCGCCAGCAGCCAAGACGTCAGGGGCTACGAGCAGTACTTC
CASSQDVRGYEQYF
>TRBJ2-3|18|.|TRBV9|.
TGTGCCAGCAGCGTAGCCCCCCTCAGGGTTAGGGGCACAGATACGCAGTATTTT
CASSVAPLRVRGTDTQYF
>TRBJ1-5|12|.|TRBV14|.
TGTGCCAGCAGTCTCGGGCCGTCAGCCCAGCATTTT
CASSLGPSAQHF
>TRBJ1-4|14|.|TRBV5-6|.
TGTGCCAGCAGCCCCCGGGCCCCTAATGAAAAACTGTTTTTT
CASSPRAPNEKLFF
>TRBJ1-2|13|once|TRBV12-3/TRBV12-4|.
TGTGCCAGCAGTTTAAGCTTTCCATATGGCTACACCTTC
CASSLSFPYGYTF
>TRBJ1-1|11|once|TRBV7-9|.
TGTGCCAGCAGCACGGGAGGAGAAGCTTTCTTT
CASSTGGEAFF
>TRBJ1-3|15|.|TRBV9|TRBD1
TGTGCCAGCAGCGCCGACAGGGGGCCTGGAAACACCATATATTTT
CASSADRGPGNTIYF
>TRBJ2-1|13|few|TRBV6-5|.
TGTGCCAGCAGTTACTCGAATACCAATGAGCAGTTCTTC
CASSYSNTNEQFF
>TRBJ1-6|13|.|TRBV30|TRBD1
TGTGCCTGGGCAGGGGGCTATAATTCACCCCTCCACTTT
CAWAGGYNSPLHF
>TRBJ1-2|17|.|TRBV3-1/TRBV3-2|TRBD1
TGTGCCAGCAGCCAAGCCTCCCCGACAGGGGGCTACTATGGCTACACCTTC
CASSQASPTGGYYGYTF
>TRBJ1-5|15|.|TRBV27|TRBD1
TGTGCCAGCAGAGCGACAGGGGTTAGCAATCAGCCCCAGCATTTT
CASRATGVSNQPQHF
>TRBJ2-1|14|.|TRBV3-1/TRBV3-2|.
TGTGCCAGCAGCCAGAGCGGCGGTTTGGTTGAGCAGTTCTTC
CASSQSGGLVEQFF
>TRBJ1-1|12|.|TRBV9|.
TGTGCCAGCAGCGAAGTGAACACTGAAGCTTTCTTT
CASSEVNTEAFF
>TRBJ2-5|14|.|TRBV3-1/TRBV3-2|TRBD2
TGTGCCAGCAGCCTCGGACTAGTTCAAGAGACCCAGTACTTC
CASSLGLVQETQYF
>TRBJ2-2|16|.|TRBV6-5|TRBD2
TGTGCCAGCAGTTACTCCCCCGGGGGGTCGACCGGGGAGCTGTTTTTT
CASSYSPGGSTGELFF
>TRBJ1-1|16|.|TRBV3-1/TRBV3-2|.
TGTGCCAGCAGCCAACTTGCAGGGGCTCCGAACACTGAAGCTTTCTTT
CASSQLAGAPNTEAFF
>TRBJ2-1|13|once|TRBV27|.
TGTGCCAGCAGTCGAAGCGCTTACAATGAGCAGTTCTTC
CASSRSAYNEQFF
>TRBJ1-5|15|.|TRBV6-2/TRBV6-3|.
TGTGCCAGCAGTTCATACGCCATCTCTCAATTGCCCCAGCATTTT
CASSSYAISQLPQHF
>TRBJ2-1|15|.|TRBV24-1|.
TGTGCCACCAGTGATTTGCAAATCTGGCCAGAGTGGCAGTTCTTC
CATSDLQIWPEWQFF
>TRBJ1-1|16|.|TRBV7-2|.
TGTGCCAGCAGCCCCGGATGGACAGCGATGAACACTGAAGCTTTCTTT
CASSPGWTAMNTEAFF
>TRBJ2-3|19|.|TRBV6-2/TRBV6-3|TRBD2
TGTGCCAGCAGTTACTCTCCGACCCTTAGCGGGAGCAACCCAGATACGCAGTATTTT
CASSYSPTLSGSNPDTQYF
>TRBJ2-2|15|.|TRBV27|TRBD2
TGTGCCAGCAGTTTTACTAGCGGGACCTCCGGGGAGCTGTTTTTT
CASSFTSGTSGELFF
>TRBJ1-4|14|.|TRBV7-9|.
TGTGCCAGCAGCTTAGAAAGTACGGGTGAAAAACTGTTTTTT
CASSLESTGEKLFF
>TRBJ1-1|15|.|TRBV7-9|TRBD1
TGTGCCAGCCGAGATTTAAGGACAGGGGGCACTGAAGCTTTCTTT
CASRDLRTGGTEAFF
>TRBJ2-1|18|.|TRBV14|TRBD2
TGTGCCAGCAGCCAAGAAGGACTAGCGGGAGGGCCGGGGAATGAGCAGTTCTTC
CASSQEGLAGGPGNEQFF
>TRBJ1-1|11|.|TRBV6-2/TRBV6-3|.
TGTGCCAGCAGTTACTGGGGTGAAGCTTTCTTT
CASSYWGEAFF
>TRBJ1-2|14|.|TRBV6-6|.
TGTGCCAGCAGTTACGCGGGATCCAACTATGGCTACACCTTC
CASSYAGSNYGYTF
>TRBJ2-7|16|.|TRBV4-1|TRBD2
TGCGCCAGCAGCCAAGCGGGACTAGCGGGGGGATATGAGCAGTACTTC
CASSQAGLAGGYEQYF
>TRBJ1-6|17|.|TRBV4-1|.
TGCGCCAGCAGCCCGCTTGTATTGGGGCGAGATAATTCACCCCTCCACTTT
CASSPLVLGRDNSPLHF
>TRBJ2-7|15|.|TRBV4-3|.
TGCGCCAGCAGCCAAGAATGGACCGCTTCCTACGAGCAGTACTTC
CASSQEWTASYEQYF
>TRBJ1-6|11|.|TRBV24-1|.
TGTGCCACCATTTTGGGTTCACCCCTCCACTTT
CATILGSPLHF
>TRBJ1-2|12|.|TRBV7-3|.
TGTGCCAGCAGCTTAGGGGACTATGGCTACACCTTC
CASSLGDYGYTF
>TRBJ1-3|15|.|TRBV14|.
TGTGCCAGCAGCCCGTACCTATACTCTGGAAACACCATATATTTT
CASSPYLYSGNTIYF
>TRBJ2-1|14|.|TRBV4-1|.
TGCGCCAGCAGCCAACCCACCCAGGGGTTTGAGCAGTTCTTC
CASSQPTQGFEQFF
>TRBJ1-3|17|.|TRBV18|TRBD1
TGTGCCAGCTCACTACAGCCGGGACAGGGATTTGGAAACACCATATATTTT
CASSLQPGQGFGNTIYF
>TRBJ2-2|16|.|TRBV19|TRBD2
TGTGCCAGTAGTCTAGCGGGGGGGCATAACACCGGGGAGCTGTTTTTT
CASSLAGGHNTGELFF
>TRBJ1-1|15|.|TRBV4-3|.
TGCGCCAGCAGCCAAGCCGGGATTAGGGACACTGAAGCTTTCTTT
CASSQAGIRDTEAFF
>TRBJ1-2|12|.|TRBV10-2|.
TGCGCCAGCACCGGGGGCGGCTATGGCTACACCTTC
CASTGGGYGYTF
>TRBJ1-5|16|.|TRBV19|TRBD1
TGTGCCAGTAGCCCCAGGGGGCGCGCCCCTTATCAGCCCCAGCATTTT
CASSPRGRAPYQPQHF
>TRBJ1-2|13|.|TRBV6-1|.
TGTGCCAGCAGTGAGTGGGTGCAGGGAAGTCTGACCTTC
CASSEWVQGSLTF
>TRBJ1-2|14|.|TRBV2|.
TGTGCCAGCATGGACCAGATGGGGGCAGTTGGCTACACCTTC
CASMDQMGAVGYTF
>TRBJ2-1|14|once|TRBV6-5|.
TGTGCCAGCAGAGCCCTAACAAGATACAATGAGCAGTTCTTC
CASRALTRYNEQFF